These 18 T cell receptor beta chains came from one sample sequenced in a study of CD8 T cells in ankylosing spondylitis. From the 5' RACE reads, TCRdb called clonotypes with MiXCR, one entry per CDR3 protein. The sample records under 850,000 distinct CDR3 sequences, around 19% being singletons. The antigens for these receptors are not known. Study results and limitations: What appeared characteristic of ankylosing spondylitis blood was a TCR beta motif of eight highly homologous variants.

Sequencing was performed on blood, either unsorted or a sorted T cell fraction (not recorded which). These receptors originate from a male donor with ankylosing spondylitis.

This clonotype has only a few counts. V gene TRBV6-1 combines with J gene TRBJ1-3; the match to TRBD1 covers 9 bases. CDR1 is MNHNS, CDR2 SASEGT, per germline. With V trimmed by 4 bases and J by 0 bases, 4 bases remained unmatched. This CDR3 comprises 16 residues. CDR3 in amino acids: CASSAQGAHSGNTIYF. The CDR3 DNA reads as TGTGCCAGCAGTGCACAGGGGGCCCACTCTGGAAACACCATATATTTT.

This clonotype occurred a few times. The chain links TRBV12-3 or TRBV12-4 to TRBJ2-5, with 8 bases aligning to TRBD1. The trim removed 5 bases at V and 4 bases at J, leaving 9 bases unmatched. CDR3 length equals 15 residues. The CDR3: CASSPLGTGIETQYF. In nucleotides, the CDR3 is TGTGCCAGCAGTCCCCTCGGGACAGGTATAGAGACCCAGTACTTC.

Only a few counts were recorded for this clonotype. This chain links TRBV9 with TRBJ2-1, with 10 bases lining up with TRBD1. There are 15 residues in the CDR3. In germline, CDR1 is SGDLS, CDR2 YYNGEE. V lost 2 bases, J lost 5 bases, and 4 bases stayed unmatched. CDR3: CASSVWDRGHNEQFF. CDR3 coding DNA: TGTGCCAGCAGCGTTTGGGACAGGGGACACAATGAGCAGTTCTTC.

This clonotype was observed a few times. This rearrangement joins TRBV18 to TRBJ2-7; the D is unclear. This CDR3 is 13 amino acids long. Trimming stripped 4 bases from V and 3 bases from J, with 10 bases between. Germline CDR1 reads KGHSH; CDR2 reads LQKENI. In nucleotides, the CDR3 is TGTGCCAGCTCACTACAGCAGTACTACGAGCAGTACTTC. Its translation: CASSLQQYYEQYF. The full variable domain, its missing parts supplied by reference TRBV18 and TRBJ2-7, is NAGVMQNPRHLVRRRGQEARLRCSPMKGHSHVYWYRQLPEEGLKFMVYLQKENIIDESGMPKERFSAEFPKEGPSILRIQQVVRGDSAAYFCASSLQQYYEQYFGPGTRLTVT.

The chain joins TRBV18 to TRBJ1-1, with D unclear. Trimming removed 3 bases at V and 0 bases at J, with 14 bases between. Germline loops: CDR1 KGHSH, CDR2 LQKENI. The CDR3 is 16 amino acids. DNA for the CDR3: TGTGCCAGCTCACCCAGTAGAATCTCTTTGAACACTGAAGCTTTCTTT. Its protein product is CASSPSRISLNTEAFF.

To note about this clonotype: Just one base apart from a much larger clone, this may be a read error. The rearrangement uses TRBV5-1 and TRBJ2-5, with TRBD1 matching 7 bases. This CDR3 region has 14 residues. CDR1 and CDR2 (germline): SGHRS, YFSETQ. V shed 4 bases, J shed 5 bases, and the junction held 8 bases outside the gene matches. CDR3 DNA: TGCGCCAGCAGCATGGGACAACAGGGGGAGACCCAGTACTTC. Its protein is CASSMGQQGETQYF.

This clonotype was seen more than once but under ten times. The gene calls are TRBV5-4 and TRBJ2-5; 7 bases map to TRBD1. V lost 4 bases to trimming and J lost 1 base; unmatched junction nucleotides: 13. CDR1 is SGHNT and CDR2 is YYREEE in the germline V gene (reference sequence). This CDR3 contains 17 residues. CDR3 nucleotide sequence: TGTGCCAGCAGCCCCCTAATTGGACAGGTGGGCCAAGAGACCCAGTACTTC. Translating gives CASSPLIGQVGQETQYF. Together with reference TRBV5-4 and TRBJ2-5, the CDR3 gives the full variable domain: ETGVTQSPTHLIKTRGQQVTLRCSSQSGHNTVSWYQQALGQGPQFIFQYYREEENGRGNFPPRFSGLQFPNYSSELNVNALELDDSALYLCASSPLIGQVGQETQYFGPGTRLLVL.

This clonotype showed up just a few times. The genes are TRBV12-3 or TRBV12-4 and TRBJ2-3, with 10 bases that match TRBD2. V lost 5 bases and J lost 0; bases outside the gene matches: 2. The CDR3 length is 15 residues. DNA of the CDR3: TGTGCCAGCAGTCCAGCGGGAGGGAGCACAGATACGCAGTATTTT. Its translation is CASSPAGGSTDTQYF.

This clonotype was seen only once. This chain connects TRBV20-1 to TRBJ2-1; no clear D gene. Germline assignment: CDR1 DFQATT and CDR2 SNEGSKA (reference sequence). The CDR3 covers 13 residues. Trimming cost V 6 bases and J 3 bases, with 12 bases left between them. CDR3 sequence reads: CSAVDHYYNEQFF. DNA for the CDR3: TGCAGTGCCGTGGACCACTACTACAATGAGCAGTTCTTC.

This chain connects TRBV2 to TRBJ2-4, with TRBD1 matching 10 bases. The germline CDR1 and CDR2 sequences are SNHLY and FYNNEI. This CDR3 comprises 15 residues. With V trimmed by 6 bases and J by 2 bases, 4 bases remained unmatched. This CDR3 is CASRGQGVSKNIQYF. The CDR3 nucleotides are TGTGCCAGCAGAGGACAGGGGGTGTCCAAAAACATTCAGTACTTC.

This clonotype has more than one count but fewer than ten. The V and J genes are TRBV7-2 and TRBJ1-5; 8 nucleotides match TRBD1. The CDR3 loop spans 14 amino acids. Germline trimming cut 4 bases from V and 4 bases from J; bases unmatched to any gene: 3. Germline V gene sequence: CDR1 SGHTA, CDR2 FQGNSA. The CDR3 DNA reads as TGTGCCAGCAGCTCGGGACAGGCGAATCAGCCCCAGCATTTT. Its protein product is CASSSGQANQPQHF.

This clonotype was counted at least ten times. The CDR3 region is CASSTRPLTGELFF. The CDR3 bases are TGTGCCAGCAGTACCCGCCCCCTAACCGGGGAGCTGTTTTTT. The chain recombines TRBV27 with TRBJ2-2; no clear D gene. The CDR3 spans 14 residues. Germline assignment: CDR1 MNHEY and CDR2 SMNVEV (reference sequence). The V end lost 5 bases, the J end lost 5 bases, and 12 bases lay between the germline ends.

The gene calls are TRBV12-3 or TRBV12-4 and TRBJ1-2; D ambiguous. V lost 8 bases and J lost 6, with 16 bases in between. CDR3 length: 13 amino acids. The CDR3 region has the DNA TGTGCCAGCCATCCCAGTGGGTACCATGGCTACACCTTC. It yields the protein CASHPSGYHGYTF.

The V call is TRBV29-1, the J call TRBJ2-7, with D possibly matching TRBD1 (6 bases). CDR3 length: 12 amino acids. V lost 2 bases and J 2 bases, leaving 7 bases between the germline ends. Germline V gives CDR1 SQVTM, CDR2 ANQGSEA. The CDR3 spells CSVENRAYEQYF. The CDR3 nucleotides are TGCAGCGTTGAAAACAGGGCCTACGAGCAGTACTTC.

The rearrangement joins TRBV10-2 to TRBJ2-7; 14 nucleotides line up with TRBD2. V was pared by 8 bases and J by 7 bases, with 7 bases of the junction left unmatched. CDR1 WSHSY and CDR2 SAAADI come from the germline V gene. The CDR3 sequence is 14 residues long. CDR3 sequence: CASGTSGSSGEQYF. The CDR3 DNA follows: TGCGCCAGCGGGACTAGCGGGAGCTCCGGGGAGCAGTACTTC.

The CDR3, as DNA: TGTGCCAGCAGCCCGGAGGGAAAGAACTACGAGCAGTACTTC. The encoded protein is CASSPEGKNYEQYF. The chain is built from TRBV4-2 and TRBJ2-7, with a weak D call TRBD2 (6 bases). Germline V lookup: CDR1 LGHNA, CDR2 YNFKEQ. Trimming removed 4 bases at V and 3 bases at J, with 13 bases between. The CDR3 runs to 14 residues.

This clonotype turned up a few times. The chain links TRBV20-1 to TRBJ2-6, with TRBD1 as a possible D gene (5 bases). Deletions cut 5 bases from V and 3 bases from J, with 14 bases between. Germline CDR1 DFQATT, CDR2 SNEGSKA (reference sequence). The length of the CDR3 is 15 residues. The CDR3 reads CSAALGAIGANVLTF. CDR3 coding DNA: TGCAGTGCTGCCCTTGGGGCTATTGGGGCCAACGTCCTGACTTTC.

This clonotype was observed at least ten times. The rearrangement joins TRBV29-1 to TRBJ1-2, with a weak D call TRBD1 (6 bases). CDR3 length: 13 amino acids. Between the trimmed V and J ends, which lost 5 bases and 0 bases, there was a span of 10 bases. Germline loops: CDR1 SQVTM, CDR2 ANQGSEA. For the CDR3, the DNA is TGCAGCGTTCGGGCAGGGGCTAACTATGGCTACACCTTC. As protein: CSVRAGANYGYTF.